The present T cell receptor beta chain was sequenced within a study of blood T cell repertoires in COVID-19. Study-wide context: Both acute and convalescent COVID-19 samples were obtained from the United States, Italy and Spain. From T cells, B-cell-depleted T cells, or PBMCs came the material, which was cDNA or gDNA.

Clones were read by immunoSEQ multiplex PCR, and TCRdb kept only the in-frame ones, dropping some. In the table there are about 240,000 clones, 82% of which are singletons. In Seattle, patients joined the study during active infection and were tracked longitudinally. CDR1 is SGHRS and CDR2 is YFSETQ in the germline V gene. The CDR3 runs to 14 residues. V was trimmed by 1 base and J by 0 bases, leaving 7 bases between them. The chain has TRBV5-1 and TRBJ1-2; no reliable D call. Sequencing was done on a sample of peripheral blood. The clonotype was recovered from an elderly woman with COVID-19, enrolled during active disease. CDR3 sequence: CASSLYGSNYGYTF. In nucleotides, the CDR3 is TGCGCCAGCAGCTTGTACGGTTCTAACTATGGCTACACCTTC.